Listed below are T cell receptor beta chains from one sample, sequenced in a study of shared clonotypes between healthy human individuals. Only in-frame clones appear in the TCRdb table, and some are missing; sequencing was by immunoSEQ multiplex PCR. The sample has fewer than 1.8 million clones, just under 99% seen once. Sequenced: naive CD4+ T cells sorted from blood. Every receptor here comes from a man under 40 in good health. The CDR3 runs from the conserved cysteine through the conserved F or W. A D gene is named only where the DNA matches it firmly. Not all rows give a size; the values are once, few, many and, for expanded clones, a class.

J,V,size,D,CDR3,DNA
TRBJ2-1,TRBV14,NA,TRBD2,CASSQGLREGLNEQFF,TGTGCCAGCAGCCAAGGTTTACGGGAGGGCCTGAATGAGCAGTTCTTC
TRBJ1-2,TRBV11-1,NA,TRBD1,CASSSGQGDGYTF,TGTGCCAGCAGCTCCGGACAGGGGGATGGCTACACCTTC
TRBJ2-7,TRBV4-3,NA,NA,CASSQFTRGQGLSYEQYF,TGCGCCAGCAGCCAATTTACTCGGGGGCAGGGGCTATCCTACGAGCAGTACTTC
TRBJ2-2,TRBV18,NA,TRBD1,CASSPLTGSTGELFF,TGTGCCAGCTCACCATTGACAGGGTCCACCGGGGAGCTGTTTTTT
TRBJ2-1,TRBV5-3,NA,TRBD2,CARSLGTSGRANGNEQFF,TGTGCCAGAAGCCTAGGGACTAGCGGGAGGGCGAATGGGAATGAGCAGTTCTTC
TRBJ2-1,TRBV9,NA,NA,CASSVTVYNEQFF,TGTGCCAGCAGCGTAACGGTTTACAATGAGCAGTTCTTC
TRBJ2-2,TRBV11-3,NA,NA,CASSLGGNTGELFF,TGTGCCAGCAGCCTTGGGGGGAACACCGGGGAGCTGTTTTTT
TRBJ2-7,TRBV14,NA,NA,CASSQLIGGLYEQYF,TGTGCCAGCAGCCAATTAATTGGGGGTTTGTACGAGCAGTACTTC
TRBJ1-2,TRBV18,NA,TRBD1,CASSPAGDRGYGYTF,TGTGCCAGCTCACCAGCTGGGGACAGAGGCTATGGCTACACCTTC
TRBJ2-1,TRBV5-1,few,TRBD2,CASSLVTSGSNEQFF,TGCGCCAGCAGCTTGGTGACTAGCGGGAGTAATGAGCAGTTCTTC
TRBJ2-1,TRBV29-1,NA,NA,CSASRATYNEQFF,TGCAGCGCTTCCCGAGCCACCTACAATGAGCAGTTCTTC
TRBJ2-5,TRBV29-1,NA,NA,CSVGPAVSETQYF,TGCAGCGTTGGCCCGGCGGTCTCGGAGACCCAGTACTTC
TRBJ2-1,TRBV27,NA,NA,CASSLMSWGAGNEQFF,TGTGCCAGCAGTTTAATGTCGTGGGGGGCCGGGAATGAGCAGTTCTTC
TRBJ1-2,TRBV13,NA,TRBD1,CASSLGTGSANYGYTF,TGTGCCAGCAGCTTGGGGACAGGCTCTGCTAACTATGGCTACACCTTC
TRBJ2-2,TRBV5-4,NA,TRBD1,CASSLRGQGNTGELFF,TGTGCCAGCAGCCTTAGGGGACAGGGGAACACCGGGGAGCTGTTTTTT
TRBJ1-1,TRBV4-2,NA,NA,CASSQVGTSTEAFF,TGTGCCAGCAGCCAAGTTGGTACCTCCACTGAAGCTTTCTTT
TRBJ2-7,TRBV4-3,NA,NA,CASSQGFVGRLYEQYF,TGCGCCAGCAGCCAAGGATTTGTGGGCAGGTTATACGAGCAGTACTTC
TRBJ2-3,TRBV19,NA,NA,CASRVSSTDTQYF,TGTGCCAGTAGGGTATCTAGCACAGATACGCAGTATTTT
TRBJ2-7,TRBV5-4,NA,NA,CASSKTGTAYEQYF,TGTGCCAGCAGCAAAACCGGGACGGCCTACGAGCAGTACTTC
TRBJ2-2,TRBV5-1,once,TRBD1,CASSAQGAGELFF,TGCGCCAGCAGCGCGCAGGGGGCCGGGGAGCTGTTTTTT
TRBJ2-5,TRBV11-3,NA,TRBD2,CASSLAGTNRQETQYF,TGTGCCAGCAGCTTGGCAGGGACTAACCGCCAAGAGACCCAGTACTTC
TRBJ2-4,TRBV28,NA,NA,CASSLLQGQAKNIQYF,TGTGCCAGCAGTTTACTACAGGGACAAGCCAAAAACATTCAGTACTTC
TRBJ2-1,TRBV10-3,NA,NA,CAGGLNNEQFF,TGTGCCGGAGGACTAAACAATGAGCAGTTCTTC
TRBJ2-1,TRBV5-4,NA,TRBD1,CASSFSRTGGNEQFF,TGTGCCAGCAGCTTCTCCAGGACAGGGGGCAATGAGCAGTTCTTC
TRBJ2-7,TRBV5-1,NA,TRBD2,CASSLRQRGYEQYF,TGCGCCAGCAGCTTAAGGCAGCGGGGCTACGAGCAGTACTTC
TRBJ2-3,TRBV7-7,NA,NA,CASSLGLGGRTDTQYF,TGTGCTAGCAGCTTAGGTCTGGGAGGACGCACAGATACGCAGTATTTT
TRBJ1-4,TRBV7-2,NA,NA,CASSLVGSRGNEKLFF,TGTGCCAGCAGCTTAGTGGGAAGTCGAGGGAATGAAAAACTGTTTTTT
TRBJ2-5,TRBV11-2,NA,NA,CASSLPTGSQETQYF,TGTGCCAGCAGCTTGCCAACAGGAAGCCAAGAGACCCAGTACTTC
TRBJ2-7,TRBV5-1,NA,TRBD1,CASSPAGTGGYEQYF,TGCGCCAGCAGCCCCGCAGGGACAGGGGGCTACGAGCAGTACTTC
TRBJ2-5,TRBV29-1,once,TRBD2,CSARAGVGGTQYF,TGCAGCGCCAGAGCGGGAGTTGGTGGGACCCAGTACTTC
TRBJ2-7,TRBV27,NA,NA,CATEMDSPPYEQYF,TGTGCCACCGAAATGGACAGTCCCCCCTACGAGCAGTACTTC
TRBJ1-2,TRBV10-3,once,NA,CAIWEGANYGYTF,TGTGCCATCTGGGAAGGAGCTAACTATGGCTACACCTTC